These T cell receptor beta chains were read from a single sample in a study of cytomegalovirus exposure and HLA in healthy donors. Sequencing was performed with immunoSEQ multiplex PCR; in TCRdb, only in-frame clones are kept and a portion is missing. The table lists approximately 120,000 clones, 65% to 75% of them singletons, with 4% in the top ten. The sample was PBMCs. The receptors come from a middle-aged man in good health and CMV-seropositive. Both conserved end residues are part of each CDR3. The D gene is left open where the match is weak. Rows may omit the clone size; those that give it use once, few, many or a size class.

clone size: NA
V gene: TRBV27
J gene: TRBJ2-1
D gene: NA
CDR3 DNA: TGTGCCAGCAGTTTTGTAGCCGTCCCCAATGAGCAGTTCTTC
CDR3 protein: CASSFVAVPNEQFF

clone size: NA
V gene: TRBV18
J gene: TRBJ2-7
D gene: NA
CDR3 DNA: TGTGCCAGCTCACCGGGACTCCCGTCCTACGAGCAGTACTTC
CDR3 protein: CASSPGLPSYEQYF

clone size: few
V gene: TRBV6-5
J gene: TRBJ1-5
D gene: TRBD1
CDR3 DNA: TGTGCCAGCAGTTCGGACAGGGGAAGGGGTAGGCAGCCCCAGCATTTT
CDR3 protein: CASSSDRGRGRQPQHF

clone size: NA
V gene: TRBV10-3
J gene: TRBJ2-1
D gene: TRBD1
CDR3 DNA: TGTGCCACAAAGACAGGGACGTCCTGGGATGAGCAGTTCTTC
CDR3 protein: CATKTGTSWDEQFF

clone size: NA
V gene: TRBV6-4
J gene: TRBJ1-6
D gene: TRBD1
CDR3 DNA: TGTGCCAGCAGGGGGACAGGGGCCTATAATTCACCCCTCCACTTT
CDR3 protein: CASRGTGAYNSPLHF

clone size: NA
V gene: TRBV12-5
J gene: TRBJ2-1
D gene: NA
CDR3 DNA: TGTGCTAGTGGTTATTCCCAGGGTTTTCTGGAGAATGAGCAGTTCTTC
CDR3 protein: CASGYSQGFLENEQFF

clone size: NA
V gene: TRBV28
J gene: TRBJ1-2
D gene: TRBD1
CDR3 DNA: TGTGCCAGCAGTGTCGTCGGGACAGGGTGGACACATGGCTACACCTTC
CDR3 protein: CASSVVGTGWTHGYTF

clone size: few
V gene: TRBV6-1
J gene: TRBJ1-1
D gene: NA
CDR3 DNA: TGTGCCAGCAGTGAGGCAGTGAACACTGAAGCTTTCTTT
CDR3 protein: CASSEAVNTEAFF

clone size: NA
V gene: TRBV9
J gene: TRBJ2-5
D gene: TRBD2
CDR3 DNA: TGTGCCAGCAGCACGACTAGCGGAGTGGCCGGGGAGACCCAGTACTTC
CDR3 protein: CASSTTSGVAGETQYF

clone size: NA
V gene: TRBV7-7
J gene: TRBJ2-3
D gene: TRBD2
CDR3 DNA: TGTGCCAGCAGCTTGGGACTAGCCGCAGATACGCAGTATTTT
CDR3 protein: CASSLGLAADTQYF

clone size: NA
V gene: TRBV5-1
J gene: TRBJ2-7
D gene: NA
CDR3 DNA: TGCGCCAGCAGGCCGTCATTAGCGAGTAGGTACGAGCAGTACTTC
CDR3 protein: CASRPSLASRYEQYF

clone size: NA
V gene: TRBV7-2
J gene: TRBJ2-7
D gene: TRBD1
CDR3 DNA: TGTGCCAGCAGCACCGGACAGGGCGCCTCCTACGAGCAGTACTTC
CDR3 protein: CASSTGQGASYEQYF

clone size: NA
V gene: TRBV29-1
J gene: TRBJ2-1
D gene: TRBD2
CDR3 DNA: TGCAGCGTTGACCCACTAGCGGGGGGGCAGTTCTTC
CDR3 protein: CSVDPLAGGQFF

clone size: once
V gene: TRBV30
J gene: TRBJ1-1
D gene: NA
CDR3 DNA: TGTGCCTGCGGCGGCGGAAAGGCTGAAGCTTTCTTT
CDR3 protein: CACGGGKAEAFF

clone size: NA
V gene: TRBV7-6
J gene: TRBJ1-4
D gene: NA
CDR3 DNA: TGTGCCAGCGGTGGAGCAACTAATGAAAAACTGTTTTTT
CDR3 protein: CASGGATNEKLFF

clone size: once
V gene: TRBV19
J gene: TRBJ1-3
D gene: NA
CDR3 DNA: TGTGCCAGTACTCAAAACCTGAGGAGCTCTGGAAACACCATATATTTT
CDR3 protein: CASTQNLRSSGNTIYF

clone size: few
V gene: TRBV28
J gene: TRBJ1-2
D gene: NA
CDR3 DNA: TGTGCCAGCAGTGCCCCAGGGGTTGGCTACACCTTC
CDR3 protein: CASSAPGVGYTF

clone size: NA
V gene: TRBV5-5
J gene: TRBJ1-1
D gene: TRBD1
CDR3 DNA: TGTGCCAGCAACCTAGGGACAGGAGGGGGCCTGAACACTGAAGCTTTCTTT
CDR3 protein: CASNLGTGGGLNTEAFF

clone size: NA
V gene: TRBV2
J gene: TRBJ1-4
D gene: TRBD1
CDR3 DNA: TGTGCCAGCAGTGCGTACGGGACAGATGAAAAACTGTTTTTT
CDR3 protein: CASSAYGTDEKLFF

clone size: NA
V gene: TRBV10-3
J gene: TRBJ1-1
D gene: NA
CDR3 DNA: TGTGCCATCAGTGAAAGGAGGCAGGGAGGGTCTGAAGCTTTCTTT
CDR3 protein: CAISERRQGGSEAFF

clone size: NA
V gene: TRBV6-5
J gene: TRBJ2-3
D gene: TRBD2
CDR3 DNA: TGTGCCAGCAAAGGGACTACCACTAGCACAGATACGCAGTATTTT
CDR3 protein: CASKGTTTSTDTQYF

clone size: NA
V gene: TRBV6-5
J gene: TRBJ2-3
D gene: TRBD2
CDR3 DNA: TGTGCCAGCACGATACTAGCGGGTGGAGCGGCTACGCAGTATTTT
CDR3 protein: CASTILAGGAATQYF

clone size: few
V gene: TRBV6-1
J gene: TRBJ2-2
D gene: NA
CDR3 DNA: TGTGCCAGCACCCCATTTAGGGGGAACACCGGGGAGCTGTTTTTT
CDR3 protein: CASTPFRGNTGELFF

clone size: NA
V gene: TRBV11-3
J gene: TRBJ2-1
D gene: NA
CDR3 DNA: TGTGCCAGCAGCCAGGACAGCACCCGCTGGCAGTTCTTC
CDR3 protein: CASSQDSTRWQFF

clone size: NA
V gene: TRBV5-1
J gene: TRBJ1-1
D gene: NA
CDR3 DNA: TGCGCCAGCAGCTTGTCTCCCGGGGAAACTGAAGCTTTCTTT
CDR3 protein: CASSLSPGETEAFF

clone size: NA
V gene: TRBV6-6
J gene: TRBJ2-5
D gene: NA
CDR3 DNA: TGTGCCAGCACCCTGACAGCCCAAGAGACCCAGTACTTC
CDR3 protein: CASTLTAQETQYF

clone size: NA
V gene: TRBV7-8
J gene: TRBJ2-7
D gene: TRBD2
CDR3 DNA: TGTGCCAGCAGCTTAATAGGGTCGCTAGCGGGTTCCTACGAGCAGTACTTC
CDR3 protein: CASSLIGSLAGSYEQYF

clone size: NA
V gene: TRBV19
J gene: TRBJ2-3
D gene: TRBD1
CDR3 DNA: TGTGCCAGTAGTATCATGGGACAGGAAGACACAGATACGCAGTATTTT
CDR3 protein: CASSIMGQEDTDTQYF

clone size: NA
V gene: TRBV5-1
J gene: TRBJ2-6
D gene: NA
CDR3 DNA: TGCGCCAGCAGCTCTAACTCTGGGGCCAACGTCCTGACTTTC
CDR3 protein: CASSSNSGANVLTF

clone size: NA
V gene: TRBV6-6
J gene: TRBJ2-7
D gene: NA
CDR3 DNA: TGTGCCAGCGGGAGTTGGTCAGTCGCCTACGAGCAGTACTTC
CDR3 protein: CASGSWSVAYEQYF

clone size: few
V gene: TRBV6-5
J gene: TRBJ2-7
D gene: NA
CDR3 DNA: TGTGCCAGCGCCCTTAAAAACTCGCTCGAGCAGTACTTC
CDR3 protein: CASALKNSLEQYF

clone size: NA
V gene: TRBV5-1
J gene: TRBJ1-1
D gene: NA
CDR3 DNA: TGCGCCAGCAGCACTTCAGGGAACACTGAAGCTTTCTTT
CDR3 protein: CASSTSGNTEAFF

clone size: NA
V gene: TRBV30
J gene: TRBJ1-5
D gene: NA
CDR3 DNA: TGTGCCTGGAGTGTAGGAGGGGGCAATCAGCCCCAGCATTTT
CDR3 protein: CAWSVGGGNQPQHF

clone size: NA
V gene: TRBV2
J gene: TRBJ2-5
D gene: TRBD1
CDR3 DNA: TGTGCCAGCAGTGGAAACGGGGCCCGGACAGGGGAGACCCAGTACTTC
CDR3 protein: CASSGNGARTGETQYF

clone size: NA
V gene: TRBV11-3
J gene: TRBJ2-1
D gene: NA
CDR3 DNA: TGTGCCAGCAGCTACGGGTTGAGCTCCTACAATGAGCAGTTCTTC
CDR3 protein: CASSYGLSSYNEQFF

clone size: NA
V gene: TRBV4-1
J gene: TRBJ2-2
D gene: TRBD2
CDR3 DNA: TGCGCCAGCAGCCAACTCATCGGACTAGCGGCGAACACCGGGGAGCTGTTTTTT
CDR3 protein: CASSQLIGLAANTGELFF

clone size: once
V gene: TRBV9
J gene: TRBJ2-7
D gene: TRBD2
CDR3 DNA: TGTGCCAGCAACGCGACTAGCGGGAGGAACTACGAGCAGTACTTC
CDR3 protein: CASNATSGRNYEQYF

clone size: NA
V gene: TRBV6-6
J gene: TRBJ2-6
D gene: NA
CDR3 DNA: TGTGCCGGCCGTTCCTTCTCTGGGGCCAACGTCCTGACTTTC
CDR3 protein: CAGRSFSGANVLTF

clone size: NA
V gene: TRBV7-9
J gene: TRBJ1-1
D gene: NA
CDR3 DNA: TGTGCCAGCAGCTTAGTCGCGGCGAACACTGAAGCTTTCTTT
CDR3 protein: CASSLVAANTEAFF

clone size: NA
V gene: TRBV7-6
J gene: TRBJ2-5
D gene: TRBD2
CDR3 DNA: TGTGCCAGCAGCTCTCGGGAGCCGACTAGCGGGACCCAGTACTTC
CDR3 protein: CASSSREPTSGTQYF

clone size: NA
V gene: TRBV6-1
J gene: TRBJ1-5
D gene: TRBD1
CDR3 DNA: TGTGCCAGCAGTGAGGGCCAGGGGGCACGTCAGCCCCAGCATTTT
CDR3 protein: CASSEGQGARQPQHF

clone size: few
V gene: TRBV5-1
J gene: TRBJ1-4
D gene: TRBD1
CDR3 DNA: TGCGCCAGCAGCGGGGACAGGGGGATTGAAAAACTGTTTTTT
CDR3 protein: CASSGDRGIEKLFF

clone size: NA
V gene: TRBV19
J gene: TRBJ1-5
D gene: NA
CDR3 DNA: TGTGCCAGTAGTATGGCGACACATCAGCCCCAGCATTTT
CDR3 protein: CASSMATHQPQHF

clone size: few
V gene: TRBV7-2
J gene: TRBJ2-2
D gene: TRBD1
CDR3 DNA: TGTGCCAGCAGCAATACAGGGGGCAACACCGGGGAGCTGTTTTTT
CDR3 protein: CASSNTGGNTGELFF

clone size: NA
V gene: TRBV5-4
J gene: TRBJ2-2
D gene: NA
CDR3 DNA: TGTGCCAGCAGCCCCACCCTATTCGGGGAGCTGTTTTTT
CDR3 protein: CASSPTLFGELFF

clone size: NA
V gene: TRBV7-3
J gene: TRBJ2-1
D gene: NA
CDR3 DNA: TGTGCCAGCAGCTTAACACCCGGCAGGGTCAATGAGCAGTTCTTC
CDR3 protein: CASSLTPGRVNEQFF

clone size: NA
V gene: TRBV29-1
J gene: TRBJ1-1
D gene: NA
CDR3 DNA: TGCAGCGTTGAACAGAACCAGAACACTGAAGCTTTCTTT
CDR3 protein: CSVEQNQNTEAFF

clone size: NA
V gene: TRBV25-1
J gene: TRBJ1-4
D gene: TRBD1
CDR3 DNA: TGTGCCAGCAGTGAATCCGACAGGGGAGGCACTAATGAAAAACTGTTTTTT
CDR3 protein: CASSESDRGGTNEKLFF

clone size: NA
V gene: TRBV15
J gene: TRBJ2-6
D gene: NA
CDR3 DNA: TGTGCCACCACCTCGGGGTTCTCTGGGGCCAACGTCCTGACTTTC
CDR3 protein: CATTSGFSGANVLTF

clone size: NA
V gene: TRBV7-6
J gene: TRBJ2-1
D gene: NA
CDR3 DNA: TGTGCCAGCAGCTTATTTTGGGGGGGGCGGAATGAGCAGTTCTTC
CDR3 protein: CASSLFWGGRNEQFF

clone size: NA
V gene: TRBV27
J gene: TRBJ2-2
D gene: TRBD2
CDR3 DNA: TGTGCCAGCAGTTTATCGACTAGCGTCGACACCGGGGAGCTGTTTTTT
CDR3 protein: CASSLSTSVDTGELFF

clone size: NA
V gene: TRBV5-1
J gene: TRBJ2-2
D gene: TRBD1
CDR3 DNA: TGCGCCAGCAGCGAGACAGGGGGCACCGGGGAGCTGTTTTTT
CDR3 protein: CASSETGGTGELFF

clone size: NA
V gene: TRBV27
J gene: TRBJ1-2
D gene: TRBD1
CDR3 DNA: TGTGCCAGCAGTTTAGGGTCCGGACAGGTTTGGGGCTACACCTTC
CDR3 protein: CASSLGSGQVWGYTF

clone size: NA
V gene: TRBV15
J gene: TRBJ2-7
D gene: NA
CDR3 DNA: TGTGCCACCAGCAGAGGTCTGTCCTACGAGCAGTACTTC
CDR3 protein: CATSRGLSYEQYF

clone size: NA
V gene: TRBV19
J gene: TRBJ2-7
D gene: TRBD1
CDR3 DNA: TGTGCCAGTAGTGTTCGACCGGGACAGGGTTTCAACGAGCAGTACTTC
CDR3 protein: CASSVRPGQGFNEQYF

clone size: few
V gene: TRBV15
J gene: TRBJ2-5
D gene: TRBD2
CDR3 DNA: TGTGCCACCAGCAGAGATCCGGGGGGGGGAGAGACCCAGTACTTC
CDR3 protein: CATSRDPGGGETQYF

clone size: NA
V gene: TRBV29-1
J gene: TRBJ2-1
D gene: NA
CDR3 DNA: TGCAGCGTTGAGGTCAGGTATGAGCAGTTCTTC
CDR3 protein: CSVEVRYEQFF

clone size: NA
V gene: TRBV7-7
J gene: TRBJ2-3
D gene: NA
CDR3 DNA: TGTGCTAGCAGCTTAGTGTATCCAGATACGCAGTATTTT
CDR3 protein: CASSLVYPDTQYF

clone size: NA
V gene: TRBV25-1
J gene: TRBJ2-3
D gene: TRBD2
CDR3 DNA: TGTGCCAGCAGTACCCGGACTAGCGGCACAGATACGCAGTATTTT
CDR3 protein: CASSTRTSGTDTQYF